Below, 21 T cell receptor beta chains from the same sample are listed, as sequenced in a study of CD8+ T cells in alopecia areata. TCR sequencing used cDNA made by reverse transcription of extracted RNA. TCRdb's copy holds only in-frame clones and misses some; the assay was immunoSEQ multiplex PCR. The data contain 140,000 to 150,000 clones, roughly 46% of them singletons. The sequencing here drew on CD4+ T cells sorted from blood, taken at week 0. The source is a human donor with alopecia areata.

The chain combines TRBV29-1 with TRBJ2-5; a weak D match, TRBD2 (5 bases). V was trimmed by 5 bases and J by 5 bases, leaving 15 bases between them. Germline V gene data show CDR1 as SQVTM and CDR2 as ANQGSEA. There are 13 residues in the CDR3. CDR3 loop: CSVSPLARETQYF. CDR3 in DNA: TGCAGCGTTTCTCCCCTAGCTCGGGAGACCCAGTACTTC.

The rearrangement joins TRBV30 to TRBJ2-1; possibly TRBD1 or TRBD2 for D (5 bases each). Per germline, CDR1 GTSNPN and CDR2 SVGIG (reference sequence). The CDR3 has 15 amino acids. Trimming stripped 3 bases from V and 5 bases from J, with 17 bases between. The CDR3 sequence: CAWSNIGTEHNEQFF. In DNA form, the CDR3 reads TGTGCCTGGAGCAACATCGGGACGGAGCACAATGAGCAGTTCTTC.

The chain employs TRBV9 and TRBJ1-3; no firm D call. The CDR3 is 13 amino acids. The germline gives CDR1 SGDLS, CDR2 YYNGEE. With 1 base removed from V and 0 bases from J, the gap between germline ends came to 2 bases. CDR3 sequence reads: CASSVTSGNTIYF. The DNA of the CDR3 is TGTGCCAGCAGCGTAACCTCTGGAAACACCATATATTTT. Complete variable domain (other parts from reference TRBV9 and TRBJ1-3): DSGVTQTPKHLITATGQRVTLRCSPRSGDLSVYWYQQSLDQGLQFLIQYYNGEERAKGNILERFSAQQFPDLHSELNLSSLELGDSALYFCASSVTSGNTIYFGEGSWLTVV.

The chain uses TRBV30 and TRBJ2-2; D unclear. The CDR3 loop spans 11 amino acids. Germline CDR1 is GTSNPN and CDR2 is SVGIG (reference sequence). Trimming stripped 2 bases from V and 5 bases from J, with 3 bases between. The CDR3 reads CAWSQTGELFF. In nucleotides, the CDR3 is TGTGCCTGGAGTCAAACCGGGGAGCTGTTTTTT.

This sequence joins TRBV2 and TRBJ2-7; 8 positions agree with TRBD1. From germline, CDR1 is SNHLY and CDR2 FYNNEI. The CDR3 spans 13 residues. With V trimmed by 3 bases and J by 3 bases, 1 base remained unmatched. CDR3 nucleotide sequence: TGTGCCAGCAGTGACAGGGGGCTCTACGAGCAGTACTTC. Translating gives CASSDRGLYEQYF.

This clone has just a few counts. The CDR3 is CSVRLAGVGDTQYF. For the CDR3, the DNA is TGCAGCGTAAGACTAGCGGGAGTGGGAGATACGCAGTATTTT. V is TRBV29-1 and J is TRBJ2-3, with 12 positions matching TRBD2. CDR1 and CDR2 (germline): SQVTM, ANQGSEA. The CDR3 is 14 residues long. V shed 6 bases, J shed 5 bases, and the junction held 6 bases outside the gene matches.

V usage is TRBV15 and J usage is TRBJ2-1; the D is unclear. CDR1 LNHNV and CDR2 YYDKDF come from the germline V gene (reference sequence). The CDR3 contains 17 residues. V lost 1 base, J lost 3 bases, and 16 bases lay in between. CDR3 bases: TGTGCCACCAGCAGAGTCCCCCGATGGCTCGGCTACAATGAGCAGTTCTTC. This sequence encodes CATSRVPRWLGYNEQFF.

The V call is TRBV7-3, the J call TRBJ2-5, with D unresolved. The CDR3 sequence is 16 residues long. The germline V gene has CDR1 SGHTA and CDR2 FQGTGA. Trimming took 1 base from V and 4 from J, leaving 16 bases between them. CDR3 nucleotide sequence: TGTGCCAGCAGCTTAAGGGTCCCCTTGGGTAGAGAGACCCAGTACTTC. Translated, it gives CASSLRVPLGRETQYF.

The chain carries TRBV7-2 and TRBJ1-5; 7 bases match TRBD1. V was clipped by 4 bases and J by 3 bases; unmatched bases: 3. CDR3 size: 14 residues. Germline lookup yields CDR1 SGHTA and CDR2 FQGNSA. In DNA, the CDR3 is TGTGCCAGCAGCTCCGGGACAGTCAATCAGCCCCAGCATTTT. Translated: CASSSGTVNQPQHF.

This clone was seen a handful of times. The V call is TRBV29-1, the J call TRBJ1-5, with D possibly TRBD1 on 5 matching bases. Germline V gives CDR1 SQVTM, CDR2 ANQGSEA. The CDR3 runs to 13 residues. Trimming left V 7 bases short and J 2 bases short, with 12 bases between. The DNA for the CDR3 is TGCAGCGCTGGAGAGACAGGCAATCAGCCCCAGCATTTT. Residues: CSAGETGNQPQHF.

The chain links TRBV30 to TRBJ1-5, with 8 bases lining up with TRBD1. The CDR3 has 15 amino acids. The germline V gene has CDR1 GTSNPN and CDR2 SVGIG (reference sequence). V shed 5 bases, J shed 7 bases, and the junction held 13 bases outside the gene matches. CDR3 bases: TGTGCCTGGGCGCAGGGGGCGCTTCTGGAACAGCCCCAGCATTTT. Protein: CAWAQGALLEQPQHF.

This clone has a handful of counts. In DNA, the CDR3 is TGTGCCTGGAGTAAGATACTAGCGGGAGGCGAGCAGTACTTC. Translated, it gives CAWSKILAGGEQYF. The chain combines TRBV30 with TRBJ2-7, with 12 bases fitting TRBD2. The V gene end was trimmed by 2 bases and the J gene end by 6 bases; junction bases not matched to a gene: 5. This CDR3 has 14 amino acids. Germline assignment: CDR1 GTSNPN and CDR2 SVGIG (reference sequence).

The chain is built from TRBV2 and TRBJ1-5; D call uncertain. V was pared by 5 bases and J by 3 bases, with 14 bases between. The germline CDR1 and CDR2 sequences are SNHLY and FYNNEI. The CDR3 is 15 amino acids. CDR3 in DNA: TGTGCCAGCAGTCGAACAACTCAGGTCAATCAGCCCCAGCATTTT. Encoded protein: CASSRTTQVNQPQHF.

This chain links TRBV7-2 with TRBJ2-1; 7 nucleotides align to TRBD2. Per germline, CDR1 SGHTA and CDR2 FQGNSA. The CDR3 contains 16 residues. The J segment lost 0 bases and the V segment lost 8 bases, leaving 10 bases of the junction unmatched. As DNA, the CDR3 is TGTGCCAGCCACGCTAGCGGAAGTTTCTCCTACAATGAGCAGTTCTTC. As protein: CASHASGSFSYNEQFF.

The chain uses TRBV7-9 and TRBJ2-7, with TRBD1 as a possible D gene (5 bases). The V gene's germline CDR1 is SEHNR and CDR2 FQNEAQ (reference sequence). The length of the CDR3 is 14 residues. V was clipped by 5 bases and J by 2 bases, with 13 bases between them. CDR3 DNA: TGTGCCAGCAGCGACAGTGGGCTACCCTACGAGCAGTACTTC. Translating it yields CASSDSGLPYEQYF.

V and J are TRBV5-1 and TRBJ2-3; 11 bases line up with TRBD2. This CDR3 contains 14 residues. With 8 bases clipped from V and 4 bases from J, the junction kept 6 bases outside the gene matches. Germline CDR1 SGHRS, CDR2 YFSETQ. This chain's CDR3 is CASSGTSGPDTQYF. The CDR3 DNA reads TGCGCCAGTTCCGGGACTAGCGGACCAGATACGCAGTATTTT.

The rearrangement joins TRBV4-1 to TRBJ2-4; either TRBD1 or TRBD2 may supply D (5 bases each). V was pared by 2 bases and J by 1 base, with 9 bases between. Germline loops: CDR1 MGHRA, CDR2 YSYEKL. This CDR3 is built from 15 residues. The CDR3 DNA reads as TGCGCCAGCAGCCAACTGGGGACGGCCAAAAACATTCAGTACTTC. This encodes CASSQLGTAKNIQYF.

This clone was seen more than once but under ten times. At the DNA level, this CDR3 is encoded by other sequences in the same sample as well. V gene TRBV9 combines with J gene TRBJ2-1; 12 nucleotides match TRBD2. The germline gives CDR1 SGDLS, CDR2 YYNGEE. J was trimmed by 4 bases and V by 0 bases; bases with no gene match: 2. This CDR3 has 16 residues. CDR3 protein: CASSVGLAGGYNEQFF. CDR3 sequence (DNA): TGTGCCAGCAGCGTAGGGCTAGCGGGAGGGTACAATGAGCAGTTCTTC.

The V gene is TRBV5-1, the J gene TRBJ2-5; the D gene is possibly TRBD1 (6 bases). The V end lost 4 bases, the J end lost 4 bases, and 20 bases lay between the germline ends. The germline V gene encodes CDR1 SGHRS and CDR2 YFSETQ. The CDR3 has 16 residues. This CDR3 reads CASSRNIQGFGETQYF. The CDR3 DNA sequence: TGCGCCAGCAGCCGAAATATACAGGGATTCGGAGAGACCCAGTACTTC. Based on the CDR3 plus reference TRBV5-1 and TRBJ2-5, the full variable domain is KAGVTQTPRYLIKTRGQQVTLSCSPISGHRSVSWYQQTPGQGLQFLFEYFSETQRNKGNFPGRFSGRQFSNSRSEMNVSTLELGDSALYLCASSRNIQGFGETQYFGPGTRLLVL.

This chain connects TRBV29-1 to TRBJ1-5, with 9 bases matching TRBD1. J lost 7 bases, V lost 4 bases, and 5 bases had no gene match. Looked up from germline, CDR1 is SQVTM and CDR2 is ANQGSEA. The CDR3 has 13 amino acids. The CDR3 DNA reads as TGCAGCGTTGGGGACAGGGTCGACCAGCCCCAGCATTTT. It specifies CSVGDRVDQPQHF.

The chain carries TRBV29-1 and TRBJ2-1, with D possibly being TRBD2 (6 bases). The CDR3 is 13 residues long. Trimming shortened V by 7 bases and J by 9 bases, and 19 bases separated the two germline ends. CDR1 and CDR2 (germline): SQVTM, ANQGSEA. The CDR3 DNA is TGCAGCGGGAACCCCGGGACTCCCAGTGAGCAGTTCTTC. This translates into CSGNPGTPSEQFF.